Below are 21 T cell receptor beta chains sequenced from a single sample in a study of response to subunit inactivated influenza vaccine. TCRdb re-analysed the RT-PCR reads in MiXCR, keeping a single row per CDR3 protein. This sample has about 160,000 distinct CDR3 sequences, with about a tenth found just once. Here the sequenced sample was non-naive T cells sorted from PBMCs, taken more than 35 days after vaccination. Source of these receptors: a man aged 45 to 65 who received an inactivated influenza vaccine.

In its sample, this clonotype was seen many times. The chain couples TRBV12-3 or TRBV12-4 to TRBJ2-1; D gene uncertain. Trimming cost V 6 bases and J 6 bases, with 9 bases left between them. The CDR3 is made up of 12 amino acids. The CDR3 region has the DNA TGTGCCAGCAGGCTCAGGACCAATGAGCAGTTCTTC. Amino acid sequence: CASRLRTNEQFF.

This clonotype was found a few times. The V and J genes are TRBV11-2 and TRBJ1-6; unclear D gene. Trimming took 2 bases from V and 1 from J, leaving 6 bases between them. This CDR3 comprises 15 residues. CDR1 and CDR2 from the germline V gene are SGHAT and FQNNGV. The CDR3 sequence is CASSLRVSYNSPLHF. DNA of the CDR3: TGTGCCAGCAGCTTAAGGGTGTCCTATAATTCACCCCTCCACTTT.

This clonotype has at least ten counts. The chain joins TRBV11-3 to TRBJ2-3, with D possibly being TRBD2 (5 bases). The germline V gene encodes CDR1 SGHNT and CDR2 YENEEA. V lost 2 bases, J lost 6 bases, and 12 bases lay in between. The CDR3 loop spans 14 amino acids. CDR3 nucleotide sequence: TGTGCCAGCAGCTTACATAGAGGGTTTGATACGCAGTATTTT. Encoded protein: CASSLHRGFDTQYF.

This clonotype was observed at least ten times. This chain connects TRBV20-1 to TRBJ1-2, with a tentative D call TRBD1 (5 bases). Germline V gives CDR1 DFQATT, CDR2 SNEGSKA (reference sequence). CDR3 length: 13 residues. V was pared by 3 bases and J by 6 bases, with 14 bases between. CDR3 region: CSASEEGDHGYTF. CDR3 DNA: TGCAGTGCTAGTGAGGAAGGGGATCATGGCTACACCTTC.

This clonotype appeared a few times. This rearrangement joins TRBV29-1 to TRBJ2-1, with D possibly matching TRBD2 (5 bases). Germline V gene data show CDR1 as SQVTM and CDR2 as ANQGSEA. Trimming removed 5 bases from V and 6 bases from J, with 11 bases in between. The CDR3 loop spans 12 amino acids. Written as DNA, the CDR3 is TGCAGCGTTCGGGGAAATCCCAATGAGCAGTTCTTC. Protein: CSVRGNPNEQFF.

In its sample, this clonotype was seen a few times. V is TRBV12-3 or TRBV12-4 and J is TRBJ2-7; no definite D call. V lost 6 bases and J lost 0, with 15 bases in between. The CDR3 has 15 residues. This CDR3 is CASSHSRLPSYEQYF. CDR3 in DNA: TGTGCCAGCAGCCATAGCAGGTTACCCTCCTACGAGCAGTACTTC.

This sequence joins TRBV28 and TRBJ2-7, with D tentatively TRBD1 or TRBD2 (5 bases each). Germline V CDR1 and CDR2: MDHEN, SYDVKM. The V end lost 5 bases, the J end lost 7 bases, and 15 bases lay between the germline ends. This CDR3 contains 13 residues. CDR3 sequence: CASSAGAVGEQYF. CDR3 nucleotides: TGTGCCAGCAGTGCCGGGGCTGTGGGTGAGCAGTACTTC. Combining the CDR3 with reference TRBV28 and TRBJ2-7 gives the whole variable domain DVKVTQSSRYLVKRTGEKVFLECVQDMDHENMFWYRQDPGLGLRLIYFSYDVKMKEKGDIPEGYSVSREKKERFSLILESASTNQTSMYLCASSAGAVGEQYFGPGTRLTVT.

The sample holds many counts of this clonotype. J is TRBJ1-2 and V is TRBV7-9; D is ambiguous. The germline V gene has CDR1 SEHNR and CDR2 FQNEAQ (reference sequence). This CDR3 has 13 residues. The ends were cut back, 1 base at V and 5 bases at J, with 8 bases in the middle. The chain's CDR3 is CASSLDSGYGYTF. CDR3 DNA: TGTGCCAGCAGCTTAGACTCAGGATATGGCTACACCTTC. Full variable domain (missing parts from reference TRBV7-9 and TRBJ1-2): DTGVSQNPRHKITKRGQNVTFRCDPISEHNRLYWYRQTLGQGPEFLTYFQNEAQLEKSRLLSDRFSAERPKGSFSTLEIQRTEQGDSAMYLCASSLDSGYGYTFGSGTRLTVV.

This clonotype showed up just a few times. The chain has TRBV3-1 and TRBJ1-5, with unresolved D. The germline V and J ends were trimmed by 5 bases and 6 bases, with 11 bases remaining between them. Germline CDR1 and CDR2: LGHDT and YNNKEL (reference sequence). This CDR3 comprises 13 residues. In DNA form, the CDR3 reads TGTGCCAGCAGCATCCGAGGGATTCAGCCCCAGCATTTT. Protein: CASSIRGIQPQHF.

This clonotype was counted a few times. This rearrangement joins TRBV28 to TRBJ2-7; the D gene is possibly TRBD2 (6 bases). The CDR3 is 14 amino acids. CDR1 and CDR2 from the germline V gene are MDHEN and SYDVKM. Trimming left V 2 bases short and J 9 bases short, with 17 bases between. The CDR3 DNA follows: TGTGCCAGCAGTTTAAAGACTAGTAGAATGTGGCAGTACTTC. It is translated as CASSLKTSRMWQYF. Full variable domain (rest looked up from reference TRBV28 and TRBJ2-7): DVKVTQSSRYLVKRTGEKVFLECVQDMDHENMFWYRQDPGLGLRLIYFSYDVKMKEKGDIPEGYSVSREKKERFSLILESASTNQTSMYLCASSLKTSRMWQYFGPGTRLTVT.

This clonotype was seen only a few times. The chain uses TRBV5-6 and TRBJ2-1; 12 bases are shared with TRBD2. V dropped 6 bases and J dropped 9; count of bases not matched to a gene: 10. Looked up from germline, CDR1 is SGHDT and CDR2 is YYEEEE. This CDR3 has 15 amino acids. The CDR3 DNA reads as TGTGCCAGCACCCCCCCCCCGGGACTAGCGGGTGAGCAGTTCTTC. Amino acids: CASTPPPGLAGEQFF.

This clonotype was counted at least ten times. This chain connects TRBV12-3 or TRBV12-4 to TRBJ2-1, with 10 bases that match TRBD2. The CDR3 is 16 amino acids. V dropped 3 bases and J dropped 5; count of bases not matched to a gene: 7. The CDR3 region is CASSFGWLAGDNEQFF. CDR3 DNA: TGTGCCAGCAGTTTTGGGTGGCTAGCGGGAGACAATGAGCAGTTCTTC.

The chain recombines TRBV4-1 with TRBJ1-1; TRBD1 matches at 8 bases. The CDR3 is 15 residues long. J lost 4 bases, V lost 1 base, and 5 bases had no gene match. CDR1 and CDR2 from the germline V gene are MGHRA and YSYEKL. DNA for the CDR3: TGCGCCAGCAGCCAAGGACAGGGGATCCGCACTGAAGCTTTCTTT. Amino acid sequence: CASSQGQGIRTEAFF.

This clonotype has a handful of counts. The chain has TRBV7-2 and TRBJ2-5, with TRBD1 matching 7 bases. The CDR3 length is 15 residues. CDR1 and CDR2 (germline): SGHTA, FQGNSA. J gave up 5 bases and V 5 bases, and 11 bases lay outside the gene matches. CDR3 nucleotide sequence: TGTGCCAGCAGCCCCCGAGGGGGCGCAGGGGAGACCCAGTACTTC. Protein sequence: CASSPRGGAGETQYF.

The chain is built from TRBV3-1 and TRBJ1-2, with a tentative D call TRBD1 (6 bases). Trimming removed 9 bases at V and 3 bases at J, with 17 bases between. CDR1 LGHDT and CDR2 YNNKEL come from the germline V gene (reference sequence). The CDR3 is 14 residues long. CDR3 nucleotides: TGTGCCAGAAGTCTGATGAGGACAGACTATGGCTACACCTTC. Its protein product is CARSLMRTDYGYTF.

This clonotype was seen more than once but under ten times. The gene calls are TRBV11-2 and TRBJ2-3, with 14 bases identical to TRBD2. Germline V gene sequence: CDR1 SGHAT, CDR2 FQNNGV. The CDR3 runs to 19 residues. V shed 1 base, J shed 3 bases, and the junction held 9 bases outside the gene matches. CDR3 coding DNA: TGTGCCAGCAGCTTAGTTCCGGGACTAGCGGGAGTACGGACAGATACGCAGTATTTT. It encodes CASSLVPGLAGVRTDTQYF.

This clonotype was recorded a few times. The V and J genes are TRBV4-2 and TRBJ2-1; D tentatively reads TRBD1 or TRBD2 (5 bases each). CDR1 is LGHNA and CDR2 is YNFKEQ in the germline V gene. The CDR3 sequence is 13 residues long. V was cut by 3 bases and J by 8 bases, with 11 bases left in between. The CDR3 DNA follows: TGTGCCAGCAGCCATCGGGACGGGGATGAGCAGTTCTTC. Amino acid sequence: CASSHRDGDEQFF.

This chain connects TRBV11-2 to TRBJ2-5; no definite D call. The V and J ends lost 3 bases and 2 bases respectively, with 7 bases between them. The CDR3 is 13 amino acids. Germline lookup yields CDR1 SGHAT and CDR2 FQNNGV. CDR3 sequence reads: CASSFSGQETQYF. In DNA, the CDR3 is TGTGCCAGCAGCTTCTCCGGGCAAGAGACCCAGTACTTC.

The J gene is TRBJ2-5, the V gene TRBV28; 9 bases match TRBD1. The CDR3 consists of 15 residues. Germline V CDR1 and CDR2: MDHEN, SYDVKM. The J segment lost 2 bases and the V segment lost 6 bases, leaving 7 bases of the junction unmatched. CDR3 in amino acids: CASSSGTGLQETQYF. The CDR3 nucleotides read TGTGCCAGCAGCTCCGGGACAGGGCTTCAAGAGACCCAGTACTTC.

There are a few counts of this clonotype. DNA of the CDR3: TGTGCCAGCAGGGTCTCTAAGGAAGCTTTCTTT. Amino acids: CASRVSKEAFF. The chain recombines TRBV6-1 with TRBJ1-1; the D is unclear. V lost 6 bases, J lost 8 bases, and 10 bases lay in between. Germline assignment: CDR1 MNHNS and CDR2 SASEGT. CDR3 length: 11 amino acids.

The table lists this clonotype with many counts. The CDR3 spells CASSKTETSYEQYF. DNA of the CDR3: TGTGCCAGCAGCAAGACAGAGACCTCCTACGAGCAGTACTTC. J is TRBJ2-7 and V is TRBV7-8; a possible D gene is TRBD1 (5 bases). Germline CDR1 and CDR2: SGHVS and FQNEAQ. V was clipped by 5 bases and J by 0 bases, with 11 bases between them. This CDR3 has 14 residues. Variable domain in full (rest from reference TRBV7-8 and TRBJ2-7): GAGVSQSPRYKVAKRGQDVALRCDPISGHVSLFWYQQALGQGPEFLTYFQNEAQLDKSGLPSDRFFAERPEGSVSTLKIQRTQQEDSAVYLCASSKTETSYEQYFGPGTRLTVT.